This T cell receptor beta chain was sequenced for a study of T-cell reconstitution after alpha-beta-depleted transplantation in children. Regarding the study as a whole: Surviving recipient T cells and thymic progenitors accounted for the high day-60 TCRbeta diversity observed in some patients. Most T-cell counts and diversity one year after the transplant came from T cells that were newly produced. Reportedly, alpha-beta T cells present about two months post-transplant originated from several hundred expanded clones of graft origin.

This clonotype was counted many times. The antigen remains undetermined. The CDR3 covers 14 residues. V was shortened by 0 bases and J by 7 bases, with 10 bases between the two germline ends. The germline CDR1 and CDR2 sequences are MNHEY and SVGAGI. Unique molecular identifiers tagged the TCRbeta library. Each CDR3 protein gets one entry after TCRdb re-called the PCR reads with MiXCR. The sample has about 78,000 distinct CDR3 sequences, roughly an eighth seen once; the top ten hold around a quarter. The sequence came from a male patient between 2 and 10 years old who had a stem cell transplant for acute lymphoblastic leukemia, so the T cells may come from the graft donor. The V and J genes are TRBV6-5 and TRBJ1-5; possibly TRBD1 for D (5 bases). Here the sequenced sample was PBMCs, mostly from graft donor cells, taken 180 days after TCRalphabeta/CD19-depleted stem cell transplant. The CDR3 here is CASSYSGAKQPQHF. The CDR3 bases are TGTGCCAGCAGTTACTCCGGGGCCAAACAGCCCCAGCATTTT.